This T cell receptor (beta chain) is drawn from a study of blood T cells in healthy people across ages. The germline gives CDR1 DFQATT, CDR2 SNEGSKA (reference sequence). This CDR3 comprises 12 residues. Trimming shortened V by 1 base and J by 7 bases, and 10 bases separated the two germline ends. Remarks on this clonotype: Antigen unknown.

Each sample yielded at least 6 million isolated PBMCs. Whole-study results and caveats: It was found that TCR beta diversity correlated strongly with the percentage of naive T cells.

Through a sample-barcoded 5' primer and a J-beta primer mix, a second PCR was run for 7 to 11 cycles. Every sample gave at least 2.5 million paired-end reads containing CDR3. TCRdb called the 5' RACE reads again in MiXCR, with one record for every CDR3 protein. The sample contains 1.4 million or so distinct CDR3 sequences, around 40% of which appear only once. This chain connects TRBV20-1 to TRBJ1-2; D is possibly TRBD1 (6 bases). Material: blood. This TCR came from a young woman in good health. This CDR3 reads CSARGGGAGYTF. The CDR3, as DNA: TGCAGTGCTAGAGGCGGGGGGGCTGGCTACACCTTC.